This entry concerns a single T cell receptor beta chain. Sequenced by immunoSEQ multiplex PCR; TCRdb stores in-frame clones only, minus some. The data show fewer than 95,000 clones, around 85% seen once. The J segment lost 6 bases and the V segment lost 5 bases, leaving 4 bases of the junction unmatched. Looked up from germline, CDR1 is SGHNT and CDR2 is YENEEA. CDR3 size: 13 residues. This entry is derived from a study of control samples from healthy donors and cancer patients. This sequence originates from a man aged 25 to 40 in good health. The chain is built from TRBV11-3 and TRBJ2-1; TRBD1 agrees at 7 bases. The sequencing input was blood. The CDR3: CASSRGPFNEQFF. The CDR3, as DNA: TGTGCCAGCAGCAGGGGGCCGTTCAATGAGCAGTTCTTC.